A selection of T cell receptor beta chains follows, all from one sample in a study of blood T cell repertoires in COVID-19. TCRdb's copy holds only in-frame clones and misses some; the assay was immunoSEQ multiplex PCR. The sample lists around 100,000 clones, 80% to 90% occurring once. Input material: peripheral blood. These receptors all come from a woman of 80 years or more with acute or convalescent COVID-19. CDR3s include the opening cysteine and the closing phenylalanine or tryptophan. Each record gives: V gene, clone size, J gene, D gene, CDR3 DNA, CDR3 protein. A D gene is named only where the DNA matches it firmly. The listing skips clone size in some rows; elsewhere it reads once, few, many or a size class.

TRBV28	.	TRBJ1-1	.	TGTGCCAGCAGTACCTGGAAGGGGCCAGCGAACACTGAAGCTTTCTTT	CASSTWKGPANTEAFF
TRBV7-2	.	TRBJ2-1	TRBD2	TGTGCCAGCAGCTTAATAGCGGGGGGGCCCCAGTTCTTC	CASSLIAGGPQFF
TRBV5-6	.	TRBJ2-7	.	TGTGCCAGCAGCCTAGCGAACTACGAGCAGTACTTC	CASSLANYEQYF
TRBV27	.	TRBJ1-2	.	TGTGCCAGCAGTTTCGACAGGCGAGCTAACTATGGCTACACCTTC	CASSFDRRANYGYTF
TRBV6-6	once	TRBJ2-1	TRBD1	TGTGCCAGCAGTCGAGCCGGGACAGGAGATTACAATGAGCAGTTCTTC	CASSRAGTGDYNEQFF
TRBV19	.	TRBJ1-5	.	TGTGCCAGTAGTATTTGGGGAGGGGGAAGCAATCAGCCCCAGCATTTT	CASSIWGGGSNQPQHF
TRBV7-8	.	TRBJ1-2	TRBD1	TGTGCCAGCAGCGAGTGGACAGGGAACTATGGCTACACCTTC	CASSEWTGNYGYTF
TRBV10-2	.	TRBJ2-2	TRBD2	TGCGCCAGCAAAGGACTAGCGGGGTCCCGCGGGGAGCTGTTTTTT	CASKGLAGSRGELFF
TRBV3-1/TRBV3-2	.	TRBJ2-2	.	TGTGCCAGCAGCCATAGTCCCGGGGAGCTGTTTTTT	CASSHSPGELFF
TRBV6-5	.	TRBJ1-1	.	TGTGCCAGCAGGGTTGGACAGCACACTGAAGCTTTCTTT	CASRVGQHTEAFF
TRBV4-1	few	TRBJ1-6	.	TGCGCCAGCAGCCTAATCACGGGGTCCTATAATTCACCCCTCCACTTT	CASSLITGSYNSPLHF
TRBV14	.	TRBJ2-7	TRBD1	TGTGCCAGCAGCCGATCCGAACAGGGGGCCCCCTACGAGCAGTACTTC	CASSRSEQGAPYEQYF
TRBV19	.	TRBJ2-1	.	TGTGCCAGCCTGGGGGCAGGGGGGTCCTACAATGAGCAGTTCTTC	CASLGAGGSYNEQFF
TRBV28	.	TRBJ2-4	.	TGTGCCAGCAGTTTCTCCCGACCCACAGGGTTAGTGTACTTC	CASSFSRPTGLVYF
TRBV7-2	once	TRBJ1-2	.	TGTGCCAGCAGCTTTTCACGGGGGAGGTTCGATGGCTACACCTTC	CASSFSRGRFDGYTF
TRBV12-3/TRBV12-4	.	TRBJ1-5	TRBD1	TGTGCCAGCAGTTCCTGGACAGGCCCCACTTATTTT	CASSSWTGPTYF
TRBV30	.	TRBJ1-5	TRBD1	TGTGCCTGGAGCCCCGACAGGGGGCTGTTTGGCAATCAGCCCCAGCATTTT	CAWSPDRGLFGNQPQHF
TRBV30	.	TRBJ1-4	.	TGTGCCTGGAGTGTACTGAGGGTTGCCGCAACTAATGAAAAACTGTTTTTT	CAWSVLRVAATNEKLFF
TRBV7-8	.	TRBJ2-7	.	TGTGCCAGCAGCGTAACTACCGCTCGGCGGGACGAGCAGTACTTC	CASSVTTARRDEQYF
TRBV7-9	.	TRBJ2-4	.	TGTGCCAGCAGCTTAGTTTCACCAGGGGAGGGCATTCAGTACTTC	CASSLVSPGEGIQYF
TRBV10-3	.	TRBJ2-7	TRBD2	TGTGCCATCAGTGGGTCCCACGGGGCTAGCGGGGGGGCCGGGTACGAGCAGTACTTC	CAISGSHGASGGAGYEQYF
TRBV27	.	TRBJ2-1	TRBD1	TGTGCCAGCTCTCGCGCGGGGCGGACAGGGGGCAATGAGCAGTTCTTC	CASSRAGRTGGNEQFF
TRBV18	.	TRBJ1-2	.	TGTGCCAGCTCACCAGCTACAGGGCCATACTATGGCTACACCTTC	CASSPATGPYYGYTF
TRBV7-9	.	TRBJ1-1	TRBD1	TGTGCCAGCAGCTTAGGACAGGGGGTGGAAGAAGCTTTCTTT	CASSLGQGVEEAFF
TRBV12-5	.	TRBJ2-3	.	TGTGCTAGTGGCCGAAATACAGGGATCGGTACGCAGTATTTT	CASGRNTGIGTQYF
TRBV7-2	.	TRBJ2-7	.	TGTGCCAGCAGCTTAGCGCACGGCTACGAGCAGTACTTC	CASSLAHGYEQYF
TRBV3-1/TRBV3-2	.	TRBJ2-7	TRBD1	TGTGCCAGCAGCCAATCCGTGGCGCGCGGGACAGGTTCCTACGAGCAGTACTTC	CASSQSVARGTGSYEQYF
TRBV28	.	TRBJ2-3	.	TGTGCCAGCAGATCACAGGGTCTCACAGATACGCAGTATTTT	CASRSQGLTDTQYF
TRBV6-6	.	TRBJ2-1	.	TGTGCCAGCAGCACAGGGTCCTACAATGAGCAGTTCTTC	CASSTGSYNEQFF
TRBV18	.	TRBJ1-1	.	TGTGCCAGCTCACCTGACACGAACACTGAAGCTTTCTTT	CASSPDTNTEAFF
TRBV30	.	TRBJ1-4	.	TGTGCCTGGAGTCCAGGGAGGGTGGAAAATGAAAAACTGTTTTTT	CAWSPGRVENEKLFF
TRBV10-3	.	TRBJ1-6	TRBD1	TGTGCCATCAGCCTAGGGGACAGTAATTCACCCCTCCACTTT	CAISLGDSNSPLHF
TRBV5-6	.	TRBJ2-7	TRBD2	TGTGCCAGCAGCCCTAGGACTAGCTATTACGAGCAGTACTTC	CASSPRTSYYEQYF
TRBV25-1	.	TRBJ2-6	TRBD1	TGTGCCAGCAGTGGGGACAGGGGCTCTGGGGCCAACGTCCTGACTTTC	CASSGDRGSGANVLTF
TRBV9	.	TRBJ2-1	.	TGTGCCAGCAGCGTAGCTGGGGCTGGTGAGCAGTTCTTC	CASSVAGAGEQFF
TRBV28	.	TRBJ2-3	.	TGTGCCAGCAGTTTAAAAGGTTGGTGGGGGCCCGACGCTAGCACAGATACGCAGTATTTT	CASSLKGWWGPDASTDTQYF
TRBV4-1	few	TRBJ1-5	.	TGCGCCAGCAGCCAGACCAGACAGGGCAATCAGCCCCAGCATTTT	CASSQTRQGNQPQHF
TRBV10-1	once	TRBJ2-7	TRBD2	TGCGCCAGCAGTGAGTCCCGGGACTACTTTCGCGAGCAGTACTTC	CASSESRDYFREQYF
TRBV30	once	TRBJ2-7	TRBD1	TGTGCCTGGGGGACAGGGATCTACGAGCAGTACTTC	CAWGTGIYEQYF
TRBV9	once	TRBJ1-1	TRBD1	TGTGCCAGCAGCCCCCGGACAGGACTGAACACTGAAGCTTTCTTT	CASSPRTGLNTEAFF
TRBV28	.	TRBJ1-1	.	TGTGCCAGCAGTCGTGGGGGGGGGCGGATAAACACTGAAGCTTTCTTT	CASSRGGGRINTEAFF
TRBV7-2	.	TRBJ1-5	.	TGTGCCAGCAGCTGGAAAGGGGGAAGCAATCAGCCCCAGCATTTT	CASSWKGGSNQPQHF
TRBV28	.	TRBJ1-6	TRBD1	TGTGCCAGCAGTGCCTCGGGACAGGGGGTCCCCTCCTATAATTCACCCCTCCACTTT	CASSASGQGVPSYNSPLHF
TRBV10-3	.	TRBJ1-6	TRBD1	TGTGCCGCCCGACAGGGTTTCGCCTATAATTCACCCCTCCACTTT	CAARQGFAYNSPLHF
TRBV5-1	.	TRBJ2-7	.	TGCGCCAGCAGCTCTGGACAGCCCCGGCCTCTCTACGAGCAGTACTTC	CASSSGQPRPLYEQYF
TRBV19	.	TRBJ2-2	TRBD1	TGTGCCAGTAGTATAAGAGGACAGGGGAACACCGGGGAGCTGTTTTTT	CASSIRGQGNTGELFF
TRBV4-1	.	TRBJ2-7	.	TGCGCCAGCAGCCAAGGACCCCTCCCCCCGGGGAGCTCCTACGAGCAGTACTTC	CASSQGPLPPGSSYEQYF
TRBV14	once	TRBJ2-2	TRBD1	TGTGCCAGCAGCCGGGACAGGGTAAACGGGGAGCTGTTTTTT	CASSRDRVNGELFF
TRBV18	.	TRBJ1-1	.	TGTGCCAGCTCACCCCGGACAGACCGAGACACTGAAGCTTTCTTT	CASSPRTDRDTEAFF
TRBV7-8	once	TRBJ2-7	TRBD1	TGTGCCAGCAGTCAGGGGGACAGGCGAATTTACGAGCAGTACTTC	CASSQGDRRIYEQYF
TRBV19	.	TRBJ1-1	.	TGTGCCAGTAGTATCGGGATTGAAGCTTTCTTT	CASSIGIEAFF
TRBV6-5	.	TRBJ2-3	.	TGTGCCAGCAGCTCAGCTTCGGGAGATACGCAGTATTTT	CASSSASGDTQYF